What follows are 13 T cell receptor beta chains derived from one specimen sequenced in a study of T cell responses to AZD1222 COVID-19 vaccine. The protocol was immunoSEQ multiplex PCR, while the TCRdb copy is restricted to in-frame clones and leaves out a portion. The sample shows some 130,000 clones, roughly 90% of them seen only once. Material: peripheral blood, obtained on day 0 of AZD1222 vaccination. These receptor sequences come from an adult in good health.

The gene calls are TRBV24-1 and TRBJ2-1, with 10 bases aligning to TRBD1. The CDR3 is 15 residues long. V shed 3 bases and J 6 bases; nucleotides not matched to a gene: 4. Germline V gene sequence: CDR1 KGHDR, CDR2 SFDVKD. In DNA form, the CDR3 reads TGTGCCACCAGTGATCAAGACAGGGGGCTCAATGAGCAGTTCTTC. Encoded protein: CATSDQDRGLNEQFF.

This chain connects TRBV18 to TRBJ2-1, with 12 bases lining up with TRBD2. The CDR3 contains 17 residues. Germline CDR1 KGHSH, CDR2 LQKENI. V lost 3 bases, J lost 4 bases, and 7 bases stayed unmatched. The CDR3 sequence is CASSPQRTSGTYNEQFF. The CDR3 DNA reads TGTGCCAGCTCACCCCAAAGGACTAGCGGGACATACAATGAGCAGTTCTTC.

The chain uses TRBV11-2 and TRBJ2-7; TRBD2 aligns across 13 bases. The CDR3 runs to 16 residues. Germline-derived CDR1 and CDR2 are SGHAT and FQNNGV. After removal of 5 bases from V and 4 bases from J, the junction contained 8 bases not matched to a gene. CDR3 loop: CASSTRLTSGRYEQYF. CDR3 in DNA: TGTGCCAGCAGCACACGTTTGACTAGCGGGAGGTACGAGCAGTACTTC.

J is TRBJ1-2 and V is TRBV10-2, with 7 bases lining up with TRBD1. J gave up 2 bases and V 5 bases, and 11 bases lay outside the gene matches. The CDR3 contains 16 residues. The germline V gene has CDR1 WSHSY and CDR2 SAAADI. CDR3 sequence reads: CASSPHPGGRNYGYTF. CDR3 sequence (DNA): TGCGCCAGCAGTCCCCATCCAGGGGGACGAAACTATGGCTACACCTTC.

The table lists this clone with a few counts. The chain uses TRBV6-6 and TRBJ2-7, with 13 bases fitting TRBD2. There are 18 residues in the CDR3. The V gene end was trimmed by 6 bases and the J gene end by 3 bases; junction bases not matched to a gene: 14. The germline CDR1 and CDR2 sequences are MNHNY and SVGAGI (reference sequence). DNA for the CDR3: TGTGCCAGCAGGCGACAACTAGCGGGAGGGTTTCTGGGCTACGAGCAGTACTTC. Protein: CASRRQLAGGFLGYEQYF.

V gene TRBV19 combines with J gene TRBJ1-1, with a weak D call TRBD1 (6 bases). The CDR3 length is 15 residues. Germline assignment: CDR1 LNHDA and CDR2 SQIVND (reference sequence). V was clipped by 0 bases and J by 5 bases, with 13 bases between them. The CDR3 loop reads CASSIDPGALTEAFF. CDR3 nucleotide sequence: TGTGCCAGTAGTATAGACCCGGGGGCGCTTACTGAAGCTTTCTTT.

The chain has TRBV5-5 and TRBJ1-4, with D possibly TRBD1 on 6 matching bases. Between the trimmed V and J ends, which lost 0 bases and 0 bases, there was a span of 12 bases. Germline V gene lookup returns CDR1 SGHKS and CDR2 YYEKEE (reference sequence). This CDR3 comprises 17 residues. The CDR3 sequence is CASSLVAGAATNEKLFF. The DNA for the CDR3 is TGTGCCAGCAGCTTGGTGGCAGGGGCCGCAACTAATGAAAAACTGTTTTTT.

V usage is TRBV6-6 and J usage is TRBJ1-3; D remains ambiguous. This CDR3 is 12 amino acids long. V lost 7 bases to trimming and J lost 1 base, with 5 bases between them. Germline assignment: CDR1 MNHNY and CDR2 SVGAGI (reference sequence). CDR3 in amino acids: CASMASGNTIYF. In DNA, the CDR3 is TGTGCCAGCATGGCGTCTGGAAACACCATATATTTT.

CDR3 DNA sequence: TGTGCCAGCTCACCCGGAGTAGGGAGCACTGAAGCTTTCTTT. The encoded protein is CASSPGVGSTEAFF. This chain uses TRBV18 with TRBJ1-1; D unclear. Between the trimmed V and J ends, which lost 3 bases and 4 bases, there was a span of 12 bases. The CDR3 runs 14 residues. Germline CDR1 and CDR2: KGHSH and LQKENI.

The J gene is TRBJ1-6, the V gene TRBV27; D may be TRBD1 (5 bases). This CDR3 spans 13 amino acids. V lost 2 bases, J lost 10 bases, and 9 bases lay in between. The germline V gene encodes CDR1 MNHEY and CDR2 SMNVEV (reference sequence). In nucleotides, the CDR3 is TGTGCCAGCAGTTTACAGGGTGCATCACCCCTCCACTTT. This encodes CASSLQGASPLHF.

The chain joins TRBV19 to TRBJ2-3, with a possible D match to TRBD2 (5 bases). The CDR3 contains 15 residues. The V end lost 4 bases, the J end lost 4 bases, and 15 bases lay between the germline ends. Germline CDR1 reads LNHDA; CDR2 reads SQIVND (reference sequence). This chain's CDR3 is CASSSQRRSPDTQYF. The CDR3 DNA reads TGTGCCAGTAGTAGTCAGCGGAGGTCCCCAGATACGCAGTATTTT.

The chain combines TRBV4-3 with TRBJ2-2; possible D gene TRBD1, 5 bases. Germline-derived CDR1 and CDR2 are LGHNA and YSLEER. V was clipped by 0 bases and J by 5 bases, with 16 bases between them. The length of the CDR3 is 17 residues. The CDR3, as DNA: TGCGCCAGCAGCCAAGATCGTTTCCAGGGTCGGACCGGGGAGCTGTTTTTT. This gives the protein CASSQDRFQGRTGELFF.

V is TRBV30 and J is TRBJ1-1, with D unclear. This CDR3 comprises 13 residues. Germline V gene lookup returns CDR1 GTSNPN and CDR2 SVGIG (reference sequence). V lost 3 bases to trimming and J lost 1 base, with 9 bases between them. CDR3 in amino acids: CAWSPRGNTEAFF. CDR3 nucleotide sequence: TGTGCCTGGAGCCCCCGCGGGAACACTGAAGCTTTCTTT.